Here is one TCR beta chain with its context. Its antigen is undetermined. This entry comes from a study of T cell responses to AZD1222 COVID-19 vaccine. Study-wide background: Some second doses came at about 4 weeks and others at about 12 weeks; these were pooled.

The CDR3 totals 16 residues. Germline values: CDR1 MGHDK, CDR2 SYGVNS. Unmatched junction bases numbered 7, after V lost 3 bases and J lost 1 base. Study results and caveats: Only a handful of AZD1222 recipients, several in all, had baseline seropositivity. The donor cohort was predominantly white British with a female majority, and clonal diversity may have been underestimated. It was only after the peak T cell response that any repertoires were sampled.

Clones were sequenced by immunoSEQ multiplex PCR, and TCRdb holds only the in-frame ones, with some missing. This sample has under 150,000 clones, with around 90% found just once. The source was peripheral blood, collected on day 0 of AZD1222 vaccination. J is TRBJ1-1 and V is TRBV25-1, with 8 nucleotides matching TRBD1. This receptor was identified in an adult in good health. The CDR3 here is CASSDPGQASNTEAFF. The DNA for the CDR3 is TGTGCCAGCAGTGACCCGGGACAGGCATCGAACACTGAAGCTTTCTTT.